This TCR beta chain was documented in a study of blood T cell repertoires in COVID-19. The assay was immunoSEQ multiplex PCR, and TCRdb's table has in-frame clones only and misses some. The data show roughly 250,000 clones, about 86% seen once. This clone is a singleton in its sample. The source of this sequence is a woman aged 40 to 50 with acute COVID-19. The sequenced sample consisted of PBMCs or T cells enriched from blood (not recorded which).

This chain's CDR3 is CASSLAGTGEETQYF. In DNA, the CDR3 is TGTGCCAGCAGCTTAGCCGGAACGGGAGAAGAGACCCAGTACTTC. The chain combines TRBV7-2 with TRBJ2-5, with a tentative D call TRBD2 (6 bases). The CDR3 has 15 residues. The germline gives CDR1 SGHTA, CDR2 FQGNSA. V was cut by 0 bases and J by 3 bases, with 11 bases left in between.